Each of the 14 T cell receptor beta chains below was sequenced from the same sample in a study of blood T cell repertoires in COVID-19. TCRdb's copy holds only in-frame clones and misses some; the assay was immunoSEQ multiplex PCR. The sample includes about 170,000 clones, about 83% seen only once; the top ten take roughly 8%. Sequenced: peripheral blood. The source is a man aged 40-49 years who had recovered from COVID-19.

This chain uses TRBV4-3 with TRBJ1-1; a weak D match, TRBD1 (6 bases). This CDR3 region has 14 residues. V lost 4 bases and J 5 bases, leaving 14 bases between the germline ends. Germline CDR1 is LGHNA and CDR2 is YSLEER. The CDR3 region has the DNA TGCGCCAGCAGCCTCCAGGGGACGGGTACTGAAGCTTTCTTT. It translates to CASSLQGTGTEAFF.

The chain couples TRBV28 to TRBJ1-5; D ambiguous. Trimming stripped 7 bases from V and 2 bases from J, with 12 bases between. The germline V gene has CDR1 MDHEN and CDR2 SYDVKM. The CDR3 has 14 amino acids. The DNA for the CDR3 is TGTGCCAGCATGCGGGCCGGGGGCAATCAGCCCCAGCATTTT. As protein: CASMRAGGNQPQHF.

The V gene is TRBV4-1, the J gene TRBJ2-3, with a tentative D call TRBD2 (6 bases). Germline V gives CDR1 MGHRA, CDR2 YSYEKL. Trimming took 3 bases from V and 4 from J, leaving 11 bases between them. CDR3 length: 14 residues. The CDR3 bases are TGCGCCAGCAGCCAGGCGGGGCCGGCAGATACGCAGTATTTT. As protein: CASSQAGPADTQYF.

The CDR3 region has the DNA TGCAGCGTTGGGACAGGGTTTGATGGCTACACCTTC. Its protein product is CSVGTGFDGYTF. This chain joins TRBV29-1 and TRBJ1-2, with 8 bases that match TRBD1. Trimming cost V 4 bases and J 6 bases; bases outside gene matches: 4. The CDR3 runs 12 residues. Germline loops: CDR1 SQVTM, CDR2 ANQGSEA.

CDR3 residues: CASSRPGPRLFF. The CDR3 DNA reads TGTGCCAGCAGTCGTCCGGGTCCTAGGCTGTTTTTT. V gene TRBV6-2 or TRBV6-3 combines with J gene TRBJ1-4; D not certain. The CDR3 runs 12 residues. Trimming took off 5 bases at V and 14 bases at J, with 15 bases between the two ends. Germline lookup yields CDR1 MNHEY and CDR2 SVGEGT.

J is TRBJ1-5 and V is TRBV28; no reliable D call. V lost 10 bases and J 2 bases, leaving 12 bases between the germline ends. Per germline, CDR1 MDHEN and CDR2 SYDVKM. CDR3 length equals 13 residues. The CDR3 reads CATEGLRNQPQHF. The CDR3 nucleotides are TGTGCCACAGAGGGTTTGCGCAATCAGCCCCAGCATTTT.

This rearrangement joins TRBV5-1 to TRBJ2-3; 12 bases are shared with TRBD2. Trimming cost V 1 base and J 4 bases; bases outside gene matches: 7. Germline CDR1 reads SGHRS; CDR2 reads YFSETQ. CDR3 length: 17 residues. The CDR3 spells CASSLRGLAGPADTQYF. The CDR3 bases are TGCGCCAGCAGCTTGCGTGGACTAGCGGGACCGGCAGATACGCAGTATTTT. Complete variable domain (other parts from reference TRBV5-1 and TRBJ2-3): KAGVTQTPRYLIKTRGQQVTLSCSPISGHRSVSWYQQTPGQGLQFLFEYFSETQRNKGNFPGRFSGRQFSNSRSEMNVSTLELGDSALYLCASSLRGLAGPADTQYFGPGTRLTVL.

This clone is a singleton in its sample. V usage is TRBV5-1 and J usage is TRBJ2-2, with 8 bases aligning to TRBD1. Losses at the gene ends were 4 bases for V and 6 bases for J; bases not matched to a gene: 14. This CDR3 is built from 17 residues. Per germline, CDR1 SGHRS and CDR2 YFSETQ. CDR3 nucleotide sequence: TGCGCCAGCAGCCCGGACAGGGCCCTTGAGGGTGCCGGGGAGCTGTTTTTT. Translating gives CASSPDRALEGAGELFF.

The V gene is TRBV5-5, the J gene TRBJ1-3; D not resolved. The CDR3 sequence is 13 residues long. The V end lost 7 bases, the J end lost 8 bases, and 16 bases lay between the germline ends. In germline, CDR1 is SGHKS, CDR2 YYEKEE (reference sequence). The CDR3 protein is CASGPGRSDTIYF. The CDR3 nucleotides read TGTGCCAGCGGACCGGGGAGGTCGGACACCATATATTTT. The full variable domain, completed using reference TRBV5-5 and TRBJ1-3, is DAGVTQSPTHLIKTRGQQVTLRCSPISGHKSVSWYQQVLGQGPQFIFQYYEKEERGRGNFPDRFSARQFPNYSSELNVNALLLGDSALYLCASGPGRSDTIYFGEGSWLTVV.

The chain joins TRBV6-2 or TRBV6-3 to TRBJ2-3; TRBD1 matches at 9 bases. The CDR3 contains 16 residues. Germline loops: CDR1 MNHEY, CDR2 SVGEGT. V shed 2 bases and J 2 bases; nucleotides not matched to a gene: 5. The chain's CDR3 is CASSYTGQGNTDTQYF. DNA for the CDR3: TGTGCCAGCAGTTACACGGGACAGGGAAACACAGATACGCAGTATTTT.

This chain connects TRBV13 to TRBJ1-2, with TRBD1 as a possible D gene (6 bases). The CDR3 totals 13 residues. The V gene's germline CDR1 is PRHDT and CDR2 FYEKMQ (reference sequence). Between the trimmed V and J ends, which lost 4 bases and 8 bases, there was a span of 14 bases. The CDR3, as DNA: TGTGCCAGCAGCTCTGGCCAGGGGCGCGGCTACACCTTC. Translation: CASSSGQGRGYTF.

There are a few counts of this clone. V is TRBV7-6 and J is TRBJ2-2; TRBD1 aligns across 10 bases. Unmatched junction bases numbered 9, after V lost 3 bases and J lost 5 bases. CDR3 length: 17 amino acids. Germline assignment: CDR1 SGHVS and CDR2 FNYEAQ. In nucleotides, the CDR3 is TGTGCCAGCAGCTTCGCTCCGGACAGGGGGGGAACCGGGGAGCTGTTTTTT. Translated, it gives CASSFAPDRGGTGELFF.

The sample holds a few counts of this clone. CDR3 in amino acids: CASSPRDMNTEAFF. The CDR3 DNA follows: TGTGCCAGCAGCCCCAGGGATATGAACACTGAAGCTTTCTTT. The chain joins TRBV11-2 to TRBJ1-1, with D possibly matching TRBD1 (5 bases). CDR1 and CDR2 from the germline V gene are SGHAT and FQNNGV. The ends were cut back, 5 bases at V and 0 bases at J, with 10 bases in the middle. The CDR3 covers 14 residues.

The chain recombines TRBV19 with TRBJ1-1; D possibly corresponds to TRBD1 (5 bases). Between the trimmed V and J ends, which lost 1 base and 1 base, there was a span of 7 bases. Germline values: CDR1 LNHDA, CDR2 SQIVND (reference sequence). There are 14 residues in the CDR3. The CDR3 loop is CASSIAQGNTEAFF. In DNA form, the CDR3 reads TGTGCCAGTAGTATAGCTCAGGGGAACACTGAAGCTTTCTTT.